This TCR beta chain was identified during a study of blood T cells in healthy people across ages. This CDR3 comprises 19 residues. Germline CDR1 reads SGHTA; CDR2 reads FQGNSA. The V and J ends lost 1 base and 3 bases, in that order; junction bases with no gene match: 14. On this clonotype: The target antigen is unknown.

Together with a sample-barcoded 5' primer, a J-beta primer mix was included in a second PCR lasting roughly 6 to 12 cycles. TCRdb redid the calling of the 5' RACE reads with MiXCR, one entry per CDR3 protein. The profile covers around 1,000,000 distinct CDR3 sequences, with around 27% appearing a single time and about 0.8% taken by the ten largest. Overall study results and limits: Across the age range, TCR beta diversity per million T cells fell in a roughly linear way.

Per sample, extraction of total RNA gave at least 5 micrograms in every case. These data were also reused for a study on T cells of mothers and their children.

The V call is TRBV7-2, the J call TRBJ2-3; 9 bases match TRBD2. What was sequenced was blood. The sequence was obtained from a girl aged 2 to 9 in good health. CDR3 region: CASSLVGRGVAGETDTQYF. The CDR3 DNA reads as TGTGCCAGCAGCTTAGTTGGAAGGGGTGTAGCGGGGGAAACAGATACGCAGTATTTT.